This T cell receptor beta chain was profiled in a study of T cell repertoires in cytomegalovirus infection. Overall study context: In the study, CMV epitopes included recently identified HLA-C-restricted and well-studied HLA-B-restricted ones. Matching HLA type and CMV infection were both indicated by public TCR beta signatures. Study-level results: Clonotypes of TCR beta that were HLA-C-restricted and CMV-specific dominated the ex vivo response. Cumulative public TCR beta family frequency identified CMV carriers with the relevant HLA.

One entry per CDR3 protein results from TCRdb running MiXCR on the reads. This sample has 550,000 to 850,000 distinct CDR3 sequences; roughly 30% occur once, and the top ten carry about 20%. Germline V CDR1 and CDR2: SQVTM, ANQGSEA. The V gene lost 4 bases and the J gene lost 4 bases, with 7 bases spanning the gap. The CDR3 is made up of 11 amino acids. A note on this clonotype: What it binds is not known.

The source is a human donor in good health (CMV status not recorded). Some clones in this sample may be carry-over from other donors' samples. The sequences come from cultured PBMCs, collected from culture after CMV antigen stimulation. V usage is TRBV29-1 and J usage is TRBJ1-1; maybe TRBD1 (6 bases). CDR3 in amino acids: CSVAGATEAFF. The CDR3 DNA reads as TGCAGCGTTGCAGGGGCCACTGAAGCTTTCTTT. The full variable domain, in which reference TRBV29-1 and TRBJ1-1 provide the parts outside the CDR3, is SAVISQKPSRDICQRGTSLTIQCQVDSQVTMMFWYRQQPGQSLTLIATANQGSEATYESGFVIDKFPISRPNLTFSTLTVSNMSPEDSSIYLCSVAGATEAFFGQGTRLTVV.